The 2 T cell receptor beta chains presented below share a single source sample, sequenced in a study of cytomegalovirus exposure and HLA in healthy donors. PCR primers comprised 60 Vbeta and 13 Jbeta primers. Profiled with immunoSEQ multiplex PCR; TCRdb holds only in-frame clones, not every one. The data show 60,000 to 85,000 clones, more than 55% seen once. The material sequenced was PBMCs. These receptors were collected from a man in his 60s in good health and CMV-seropositive.

This clone was found once. This chain joins TRBV7-2 and TRBJ1-2; D not resolved. The V gene's germline CDR1 is SGHTA and CDR2 FQGNSA. Between the trimmed V and J ends, which lost 5 bases and 7 bases, there was a span of 17 bases. There are 14 residues in the CDR3. The CDR3 here is CASSLTINEGGYTF. The CDR3 DNA is TGTGCCAGCAGCCTTACAATAAATGAGGGTGGCTACACCTTC.

The chain carries TRBV12-2 and TRBJ2-5; the table's TRBD2 call for D was not verified on the DNA. TRBV12-2 is assigned pseudogene status. The CDR3 is 18 residues long. Here the CDR3 reads CASRLAPLAGNTNGTQYF. The CDR3 DNA reads TGTGCAAGTCGCTTAGCTCCTCTAGCGGGCAACACCAACGGGACCCAGTACTTC.